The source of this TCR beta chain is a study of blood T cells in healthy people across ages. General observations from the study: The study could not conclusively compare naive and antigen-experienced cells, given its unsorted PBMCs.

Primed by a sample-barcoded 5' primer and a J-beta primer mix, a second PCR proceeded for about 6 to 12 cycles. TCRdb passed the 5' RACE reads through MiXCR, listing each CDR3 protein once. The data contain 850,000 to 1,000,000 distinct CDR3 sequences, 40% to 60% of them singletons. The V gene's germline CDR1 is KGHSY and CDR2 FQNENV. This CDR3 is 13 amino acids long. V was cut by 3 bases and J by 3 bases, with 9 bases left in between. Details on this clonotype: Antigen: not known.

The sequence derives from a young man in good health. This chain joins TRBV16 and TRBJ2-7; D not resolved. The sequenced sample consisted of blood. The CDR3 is CASSHRWSYEQYF. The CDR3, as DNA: TGTGCCAGCAGCCACCGCTGGAGCTACGAGCAGTACTTC.